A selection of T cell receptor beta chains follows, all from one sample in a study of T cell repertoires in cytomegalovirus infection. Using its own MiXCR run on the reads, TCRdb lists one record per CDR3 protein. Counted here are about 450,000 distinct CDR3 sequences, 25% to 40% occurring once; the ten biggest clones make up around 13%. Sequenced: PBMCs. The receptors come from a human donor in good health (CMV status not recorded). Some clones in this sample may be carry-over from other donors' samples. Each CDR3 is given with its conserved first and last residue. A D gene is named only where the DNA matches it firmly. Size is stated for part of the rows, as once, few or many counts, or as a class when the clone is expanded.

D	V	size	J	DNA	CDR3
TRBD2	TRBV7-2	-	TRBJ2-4	TGTGCCAGCAGTCGTACTAGCGGGGGGAGAAACATTCAGTACTTC	CASSRTSGGRNIQYF
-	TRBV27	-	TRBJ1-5	TGTGCCAGCAGGGGAGGACCTTCCCCGCGCCAGCATTTT	CASRGGPSPRQHF
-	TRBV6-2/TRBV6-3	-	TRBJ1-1	TGTGCCAGCAGTTATTCCACTGAAGCTTTCTTT	CASSYSTEAFF
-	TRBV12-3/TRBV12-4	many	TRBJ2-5	TGTGCCAGCAGTTTAGGGTTAGCGGAAGAGACCCAGTACTTC	CASSLGLAEETQYF
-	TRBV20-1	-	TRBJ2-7	TGCAGTGCTAATCGCAGGGACTACGAGCAGTACTTC	CSANRRDYEQYF
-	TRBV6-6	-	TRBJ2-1	TGTGCCAGCAGTTACTCGTCCAATGAGCAGTTCTTC	CASSYSSNEQFF
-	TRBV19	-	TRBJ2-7	TGTGCCAGTAGTATAGCGTCATTCAGCTACGAGCAGTACTTC	CASSIASFSYEQYF
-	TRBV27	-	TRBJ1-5	TGTGCCAGCAGTTCCATTGGTGGCAATCAGCCCCAGCATTTT	CASSSIGGNQPQHF
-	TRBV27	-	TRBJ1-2	TGTGCCAGCAGTTTATCGACGCGGGCTAACTATGGCTACACCTTC	CASSLSTRANYGYTF
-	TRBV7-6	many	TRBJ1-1	TGTGCCAGCAGCAAAGCACTGAACACTGAAGCTTTCTTT	CASSKALNTEAFF
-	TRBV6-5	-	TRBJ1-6	TGTGCCAGCAGCCCCGGGGACGGGGGGTATTCACCCCTCCACTTT	CASSPGDGGYSPLHF
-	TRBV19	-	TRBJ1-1	TGTGCCAGTAGTGTGTGGGTCCGTGCTGAAGCTTTCTTT	CASSVWVRAEAFF
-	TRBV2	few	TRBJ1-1	TGTGCCAGCAATTCTCCAGCCCCTGAAGCTTTCTTT	CASNSPAPEAFF
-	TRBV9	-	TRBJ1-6	TGTGCCAGCAGCGTAGTTCAGGGTGGGTCACCCCTCCACTTT	CASSVVQGGSPLHF
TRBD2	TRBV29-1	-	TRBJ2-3	TGCAGCTCCAGTGGAACTAGCGGGGTCCGGGGAGATACGCAGTATTTT	CSSSGTSGVRGDTQYF
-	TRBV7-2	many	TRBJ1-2	TGTGCCAGCAGCTTAGAGTCAGCCCCCTATGGCTACACCTTC	CASSLESAPYGYTF
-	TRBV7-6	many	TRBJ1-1	TGTGCCAGCAGCTTAGGGGGCGGTCGGGACACTGAAGCTTTCTTT	CASSLGGGRDTEAFF
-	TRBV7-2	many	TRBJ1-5	TGTGCCAGCAGCTTTAGGGATCAGCCCCAGCATTTT	CASSFRDQPQHF
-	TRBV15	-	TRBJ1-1	TGTGCCACCAGCAGAGATCGGGTTGGCACTGAAGCTTTCTTT	CATSRDRVGTEAFF
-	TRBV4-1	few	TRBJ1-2	TGCGCCAGCAGCCAGCTGTTCCAGGGTACCGAGGGCTACACCTTC	CASSQLFQGTEGYTF
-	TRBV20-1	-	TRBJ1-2	TGCAGTGCTAGCCCCCTAACAGGGATTCGCGGCTATGGCTACACCTTC	CSASPLTGIRGYGYTF
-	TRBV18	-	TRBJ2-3	TGTGCCAGCTCACCACGACCGGGTGGAATGGAAACCACAGATACGCAGTATTTT	CASSPRPGGMETTDTQYF
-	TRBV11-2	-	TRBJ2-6	TGTGCCAGCAGCCCGTTAGAGCAATCTGGGGCCAACGTCCTGACTTTC	CASSPLEQSGANVLTF
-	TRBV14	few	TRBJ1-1	TGTGCCACCGCGCAAGGCACTGAAGCTTTCTTT	CATAQGTEAFF
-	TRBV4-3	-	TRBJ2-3	TGCGCCAGCAGCCAAGGAAAAGGGTGGGCAGACACAGATACGCAGTATTTT	CASSQGKGWADTDTQYF
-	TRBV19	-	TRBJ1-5	TGTGCCAGTACCACAGGGTATCAGCCCCAGCATTTT	CASTTGYQPQHF
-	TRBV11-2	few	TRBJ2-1	TGTGCCAGCGACCGGGTCAGAACGAATGAGCAGTTCTTC	CASDRVRTNEQFF
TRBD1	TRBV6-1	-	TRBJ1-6	TGTGCCAGCAGTTACGAGGGACAGAGGGGAACGGGTAATTCACCCCTCCACTTT	CASSYEGQRGTGNSPLHF
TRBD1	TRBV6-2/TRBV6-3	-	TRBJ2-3	TGTGCCAGCAGCCGACAGGGCCTCACAGATACGCAGTATTTT	CASSRQGLTDTQYF
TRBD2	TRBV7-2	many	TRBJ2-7	TGTGCCAGCAGCTCCCGGCGGGGGTACGAGCAGTACTTC	CASSSRRGYEQYF
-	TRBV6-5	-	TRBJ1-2	TGTGCCAGCTTCCATAGGTCCGTCCGAAACTATGGCTACACCTTC	CASFHRSVRNYGYTF
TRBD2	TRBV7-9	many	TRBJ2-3	TGTGCCAGCAGCTTAGTAGCGGGGGGGCCTAATACGCAGTATTTT	CASSLVAGGPNTQYF
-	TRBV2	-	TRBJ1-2	TGTGCCAGCAGTGATTCACTCATCTATGGCTACACCTTC	CASSDSLIYGYTF
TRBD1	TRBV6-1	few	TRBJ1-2	TGTGCCAGCTGGATTGGGGGAGGGAGGGGGCCCTATGGCTACACCTTC	CASWIGGGRGPYGYTF
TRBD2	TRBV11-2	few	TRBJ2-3	TGTGCCAGCAGCTTATGGGCGGGACTAGTCACAGATACGCAGTATTTT	CASSLWAGLVTDTQYF
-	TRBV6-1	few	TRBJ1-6	TGTGCCAGCAGGGACAGATATTCACCCCTCCACTTT	CASRDRYSPLHF
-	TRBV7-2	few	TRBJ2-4	TGTGCCAGCAGCTATGGGCGGACACTAGCCAAAAACATTCAGTACTTC	CASSYGRTLAKNIQYF
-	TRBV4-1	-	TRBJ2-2	TGCGCCGCCGGAGAGGGGTTCACCGGGGAGCTGTTTTTT	CAAGEGFTGELFF
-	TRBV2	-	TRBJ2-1	TGTGCCAGCAGTGAACCCACCCGGTTGTGTTTC	CASSEPTRLCF
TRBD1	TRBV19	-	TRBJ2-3	TGTGCCAGTACCGGGACAGGGGAGTTCATAGTTGGCACAGATACGCAGTATTTT	CASTGTGEFIVGTDTQYF
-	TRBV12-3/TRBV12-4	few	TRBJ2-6	TGTGCCAGCAGTTCGGAGAGGTCTGGGGCCAACGTCCTGACTTTC	CASSSERSGANVLTF
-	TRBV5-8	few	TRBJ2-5	TGTGCCAGCAGCTTGGGGGCAGCTAAAGAGACCCAGTACTTC	CASSLGAAKETQYF
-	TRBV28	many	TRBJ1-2	TGTGCCAGCAGATCACCTCGGGACACTACGAACTATGGCTACACCTTC	CASRSPRDTTNYGYTF
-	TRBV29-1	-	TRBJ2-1	TGCAGCGTTGATTGGGGAATCTCCTACAATGAGCAGTTCTTC	CSVDWGISYNEQFF
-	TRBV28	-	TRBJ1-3	TGTGCCAGCAGTTTATTACGACACTCTGGAAACACCATATATTTT	CASSLLRHSGNTIYF
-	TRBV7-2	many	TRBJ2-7	TGTGCCAGCAGCTTTAGGGGTTGGGATGAGCAGTACTTC	CASSFRGWDEQYF
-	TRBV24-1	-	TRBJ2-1	TGTGCCACCAGTGATTTAATGGAGGATGAGCATTTCTTC	CATSDLMEDEHFF
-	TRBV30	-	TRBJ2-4	TGTGCCTTGAGTGTAGGTTTGGGGGCGATTCAGTACTTC	CALSVGLGAIQYF